The rows below give T cell receptor beta chains drawn from one sample of a study of blood T cell repertoires in COVID-19. Clones were sequenced by immunoSEQ multiplex PCR, and TCRdb holds only the in-frame ones, with some missing. The repertoire has 110,000 or so clones, roughly 80% of them found once; the top ten carry around a sixth. Sequences were obtained from peripheral blood. The origin of the receptors is an older woman with acute or convalescent COVID-19. CDR3s include the opening cysteine and the closing phenylalanine or tryptophan. D genes are given only for firm matches. Some rows mark clone size as missing; the rest say once, few, many or name a class of expanded clone.

CDR3nt,CDR3aa,v_gene,j_gene,abundance,d_gene
TGTGCCAGCAGCCCAGCCGGACAGGGGGGTAAACTGTTTTTT,CASSPAGQGGKLFF,TRBV7-9,TRBJ1-4,NA,TRBD1
TGTGCCAGCAGTCTGACAGGCAATAATTCACCCCTCCACTTT,CASSLTGNNSPLHF,TRBV28,TRBJ1-6,NA,NA
TGCGCCAGCAGCTTCTGGACAGGGACACCCTACGAGCAGTACTTC,CASSFWTGTPYEQYF,TRBV5-1,TRBJ2-7,NA,TRBD1
TGTGCCGCGACTCCGGGACAGGGGAGGGTGACCGGGGAGCTGTTTTTT,CAATPGQGRVTGELFF,TRBV28,TRBJ2-2,NA,TRBD1
TGTGCCAGTAGTATCCGACAGGGGCGCACAGATACGCAGTATTTT,CASSIRQGRTDTQYF,TRBV19,TRBJ2-3,NA,TRBD1
TGTGCCAGCAGCTTGGGTCGGAGCTACAATGAGCAGTTCTTC,CASSLGRSYNEQFF,TRBV5-8,TRBJ2-1,NA,NA
TGTGCCAGCAGCCTTTCTAGCGGAATTACCTACGAGCAGTACTTC,CASSLSSGITYEQYF,TRBV7-2,TRBJ2-7,NA,TRBD2
TGCAGCGTTGCCCGACAGGGGGCCAAAAACATTCAGTACTTC,CSVARQGAKNIQYF,TRBV29-1,TRBJ2-4,NA,TRBD1
TGCGCCAGCAGCCAAGTCCCGGACTCTAACTATGGCTACACCTTC,CASSQVPDSNYGYTF,TRBV4-1,TRBJ1-2,NA,NA
TGTGCCAGCAGCTTACAACTAGCGGTAAACTACGAGCAGTACTTC,CASSLQLAVNYEQYF,TRBV5-5,TRBJ2-7,NA,TRBD2
TGTGCTAGTGGTTTGACTAGGGACACTGAAGCTTTCTTT,CASGLTRDTEAFF,TRBV12-5,TRBJ1-1,NA,NA
TGTGCCACCCGCACGGAGGGGGCCCGTGGCTACACCTTC,CATRTEGARGYTF,TRBV15,TRBJ1-2,NA,TRBD1
TGTGCCAGCATCTTGTCCTACAGGGGGCCTACCAATGAGCAGTTCTTC,CASILSYRGPTNEQFF,TRBV27,TRBJ2-1,NA,TRBD1
TGTGCCAGCAGCAACAGGGGAGGCACCTACAATGAGCAGTTCTTC,CASSNRGGTYNEQFF,TRBV7-9,TRBJ2-1,NA,NA
TGTGCCAGCAGTTACAGGGGGGGGCCAAGAGACCAGCCCCAGCATTTT,CASSYRGGPRDQPQHF,TRBV28,TRBJ1-5,NA,TRBD1
TGTGCCAGCTCTTGGGGAGACTCCTACAATGAGCAGTTCTTC,CASSWGDSYNEQFF,TRBV27,TRBJ2-1,NA,NA
TGCGCCATTGTGAGAGTTAGGGAGATTTACGAGCAGTACTTC,CAIVRVREIYEQYF,TRBV5-1,TRBJ2-7,NA,NA
TGCGCCAGCAGCCGAATACTAGCGGGTCGCAGTGAGCAGTTCTTC,CASSRILAGRSEQFF,TRBV4-1,TRBJ2-1,NA,TRBD2
TGTGCCAGCAGCAAAGCGCACTGGGACAGGGACGTTACGCAGTATTTT,CASSKAHWDRDVTQYF,TRBV21-1,TRBJ2-3,NA,NA
TGTGCCAGCAGTTACTCGGAGGCATGGTCGGGTCAGCCCCAGCATTTT,CASSYSEAWSGQPQHF,TRBV6-6,TRBJ1-5,few,NA
TGTGCCAGCAGCCAAGAATTCCGGGGGGCTAGTGGGACTCAAGAGACCCAGTACTTC,CASSQEFRGASGTQETQYF,TRBV14,TRBJ2-5,once,NA
TGTGCCAGCAGCTTAAATCCCGGCGGGAGAAGCACAGATACGCAGTATTTT,CASSLNPGGRSTDTQYF,TRBV13,TRBJ2-3,NA,TRBD2
TGTGCCAGCTCACCAACGGGGAGACCTAGCGGGGGCAATGAGCAGTTCTTC,CASSPTGRPSGGNEQFF,TRBV18,TRBJ2-1,NA,TRBD2
TGTGCCAGTAGTATTTATACAGGGAGTCGGAACACTGAAGCTTTCTTT,CASSIYTGSRNTEAFF,TRBV19,TRBJ1-1,NA,NA
TGCGCCAGCAGCCAGGTTACAGGGGTTTTAAATAATTCACCCCTCCACTTT,CASSQVTGVLNNSPLHF,TRBV4-1,TRBJ1-6,NA,TRBD1
TGCGCCAGCAGCCCTTCTAGGACAGGGTATAATTCACCCCTCCACTTT,CASSPSRTGYNSPLHF,TRBV4-1,TRBJ1-6,NA,TRBD1
TGTGCCAGCACTTCGGTAATAGCGGGAGGCCTCAATGAGCAGTTCTTC,CASTSVIAGGLNEQFF,TRBV6-4,TRBJ2-1,NA,TRBD2
TGTGCCAGCAGCCGCGGACTAGCGGGGGGATACAATGAGCAGTTCTTC,CASSRGLAGGYNEQFF,TRBV7-9,TRBJ2-1,NA,TRBD2
TGCAGCGTTGAAGGGACAGGGTCGCTAGAGACCCAGTACTTC,CSVEGTGSLETQYF,TRBV29-1,TRBJ2-5,NA,TRBD1
TGTGCCAGCAGCTTAGATGGGAGGGAGCAGTACTTC,CASSLDGREQYF,TRBV7-9,TRBJ2-7,NA,NA
TGTGCCACCAGAGGGACTAGCGTCGGGGATGAGCAGTTCTTC,CATRGTSVGDEQFF,TRBV24-1,TRBJ2-1,NA,TRBD2
TGTGCCAGCACCCAAGGGACTAGCGGGGGGGATACGCAGTATTTT,CASTQGTSGGDTQYF,TRBV11-2,TRBJ2-3,NA,TRBD2
TGTGCCAGCAGCTTCCACCCAGGGTTGGGCTACACCTTC,CASSFHPGLGYTF,TRBV7-9,TRBJ1-2,NA,NA
TGTGCCAGAAGGCAGACTAGGAATGAGCAGTTCTTC,CARRQTRNEQFF,TRBV5-3,TRBJ2-1,few,NA
TGTGCCAGCAGTCCTCAGGGGGCGAGGAACATTCAGTACTTC,CASSPQGARNIQYF,TRBV2,TRBJ2-4,NA,TRBD1
TGTGCCATCAGTGGAGGGACTAGCGTCAACTACGAGCAGTACTTC,CAISGGTSVNYEQYF,TRBV10-3,TRBJ2-7,NA,TRBD2
TGTGCCAGCAGTCCAGGGGACAGGGATAATTCACCCCTCCACTTT,CASSPGDRDNSPLHF,TRBV28,TRBJ1-6,once,TRBD1
TGTGCCAGCCGTGGGGGGGGCACTGAAGCTTTCTTT,CASRGGGTEAFF,TRBV28,TRBJ1-1,NA,NA
TGTGCCAGCAGCTTGGCAGGGCAAACTGAAGCTTTCTTT,CASSLAGQTEAFF,TRBV7-3,TRBJ1-1,NA,NA
TGTGCCAGCAGCCCTACTAGCGGGAGTTACAATGAGCAGTTCTTC,CASSPTSGSYNEQFF,TRBV6-2/TRBV6-3,TRBJ2-1,NA,TRBD2
TGTGCCAGTAGTACGACAGGGGGAAATCAGCCCCAGCATTTT,CASSTTGGNQPQHF,TRBV19,TRBJ1-5,NA,TRBD1
TGCAGCGTTGATGCGGTAGCGGATGGCTACACCTTC,CSVDAVADGYTF,TRBV29-1,TRBJ1-2,NA,NA
TGTGCCAGCTCAACCGGGACTCCCTACAAGCAGTACTTC,CASSTGTPYKQYF,TRBV18,TRBJ2-7,NA,NA
TGTGCCAGCACCGGACAAGCAAACACTGAAGCTTTCTTT,CASTGQANTEAFF,TRBV25-1,TRBJ1-1,NA,NA
TGCAGCGCCGAAAGGGGGAAAGAGACCCAGTACTTC,CSAERGKETQYF,TRBV29-1,TRBJ2-5,NA,NA
TGTGCCAGTACCGGGACAGCCTCGAACACTGAAGCTTTCTTT,CASTGTASNTEAFF,TRBV13,TRBJ1-1,few,TRBD1
TGTGCCAGCAACCGGGATTACGGCAGCAATCAGCCCCAGCATTTT,CASNRDYGSNQPQHF,TRBV6-5,TRBJ1-5,NA,NA
TGTGCCAGCAGCCGGGTTAAGAGCAAAGTGAACACTGAAGCTTTCTTT,CASSRVKSKVNTEAFF,TRBV13,TRBJ1-1,NA,NA
TGCGCCAGCAGCTTGGGAGGGTTCACTGAAGCTTTCTTT,CASSLGGFTEAFF,TRBV5-1,TRBJ1-1,NA,NA
TGTGCCAGCAGCTTAGAACAAATTACGATAACCGGGGAGCTGTTTTTT,CASSLEQITITGELFF,TRBV7-6,TRBJ2-2,NA,NA
TGTGCCAGCAGCGTAGCTACCCTTAGCGGAACTTACAATGAGCAGTTCTTC,CASSVATLSGTYNEQFF,TRBV9,TRBJ2-1,NA,NA
TGTGCCAGCAGCCAAGACGCCCCCGGATTGGGGCCCTATGGCTACACCTTC,CASSQDAPGLGPYGYTF,TRBV14,TRBJ1-2,once,NA
TGTGCCAGCAGCTTTAGGGACAGCAGAAATGGCTACACCTTC,CASSFRDSRNGYTF,TRBV3-1/TRBV3-2,TRBJ1-2,NA,TRBD1